This T cell receptor beta chain is from a study of T cell responses to AZD1222 COVID-19 vaccine. Method: immunoSEQ multiplex PCR; TCRdb's copy keeps in-frame clones and lacks some. The data contain some 84,000 clones, 80% to 90% of them singletons. The V end was cut by 4 bases, the J end by 2 bases, with 11 bases between. The CDR3 loop spans 15 amino acids. Germline CDR1 is MDHEN and CDR2 is SYDVKM. The V gene is TRBV28, the J gene TRBJ2-2; D is possibly TRBD1 (6 bases). This sequence originates from an adult who received the AZD1222 COVID-19 vaccine. Sequencing used peripheral blood, obtained 28 days after the second AZD1222 dose. As DNA, the CDR3 is TGTGCCAGCAGTTCTCCGGGACAAAACACCGGGGAGCTGTTTTTT. It encodes CASSSPGQNTGELFF.